Listed below are T cell receptor beta chains from one sample, sequenced in a study of T cell repertoires in aging, cancer and after chemotherapy. TCRdb reprocessed the multiplex PCR reads with MiXCR, giving one entry per CDR3 protein. This table has about 3,000 distinct CDR3 sequences, about 36% appearing once. The sequencing sample was made of blood. Receptors were obtained from a human donor in good health. The CDR3 runs from the conserved cysteine through the conserved F or W.

>TRBV6-5|TRBJ2-3
CASRGQASTDTQYF
>TRBV6-5|TRBJ2-5
CASSYRGETQYF
>TRBV4-3|.
CASSQVTSGTETQYF
>TRBV20-1|TRBJ1-6
CSARDQEAYNSPLHF
>TRBV18|TRBJ2-7
CASSGPARGASSYEQYF
>TRBV6-5|TRBJ1-6
CASSYLQLNSPLHF
>TRBV11-3|TRBJ1-6
CASSGGARNPPLHF
>TRBV30|TRBJ1-5
CAWSGGGDQPQHF
>TRBV6-5|TRBJ2-2
CASRAPVTGELFF
>TRBV6-1|TRBJ2-7
CASSDIGAATYEQYF
>TRBV24-1|TRBJ2-1
CATSVYRADSYNEQFF
>TRBV19|TRBJ2-5
CASSPVGTGEETQYF
>TRBV20-1|TRBJ2-3
CSARGMASGGAGDTQYF
>TRBV27|TRBJ1-4
CASSPRLLVNEKLFF
>TRBV5-5|TRBJ2-5
CASSPAQETQYF
>TRBV6-4|TRBJ2-3
CASSDSAGSTDTQYF
>TRBV11-3|TRBJ1-6
CASSSILGPLHF
>TRBV6-5|TRBJ2-3
CASSYSTGAQYF
>TRBV7-9|TRBJ2-2
CASSLGSSTGELFF
>TRBV11-3|TRBJ1-6
CASSSDRNYNSPLHF